Detailed here is one T cell receptor (beta chain). A much larger clone lies one base from this, so it may be a read error. The germline gives CDR1 DFQATT, CDR2 SNEGSKA (reference sequence). There are 13 residues in the CDR3. The V gene end was trimmed by 5 bases and the J gene end by 3 bases; junction bases not matched to a gene: 5. Those donors who had ophthalmopathy presented with moderate-to-severe activity, a CAS of ≥3, a NOSPECS of ≥4 and a duration under 3 months. PBMCs were isolated by Ficoll-Paque density gradient centrifugation, using about 10 ml of fresh peripheral blood as the starting material. Transcripts of RNA were the source for amplifying TCR beta CDR3 regions. The first round was an RT-PCR with HTBI primers, and the second round was a multiplex PCR. TCRdb redid the calling of the multiplex PCR reads with MiXCR, one entry per CDR3 protein. Of over 650,000 distinct CDR3 sequences in the sample, more than 40% are singletons; the top ten hold about 3.3%.

These data are taken from a study of Graves' ophthalmopathy and Graves' hyperthyroidism. In the study overall: Samples of peripheral blood were obtained at initial diagnosis, prior to treatment of any kind.

The chain recombines TRBV20-1 with TRBJ2-5; 8 nucleotides match TRBD2. The sequenced sample was peripheral blood. The source of this sequence is an adult man with Graves' ophthalmopathy. CDR3 region: CSARGSGKETQYF. CDR3 DNA sequence: TGCAGTGCTCGGGGTAGCGGGAAAGAGACCCAGTACTTC.